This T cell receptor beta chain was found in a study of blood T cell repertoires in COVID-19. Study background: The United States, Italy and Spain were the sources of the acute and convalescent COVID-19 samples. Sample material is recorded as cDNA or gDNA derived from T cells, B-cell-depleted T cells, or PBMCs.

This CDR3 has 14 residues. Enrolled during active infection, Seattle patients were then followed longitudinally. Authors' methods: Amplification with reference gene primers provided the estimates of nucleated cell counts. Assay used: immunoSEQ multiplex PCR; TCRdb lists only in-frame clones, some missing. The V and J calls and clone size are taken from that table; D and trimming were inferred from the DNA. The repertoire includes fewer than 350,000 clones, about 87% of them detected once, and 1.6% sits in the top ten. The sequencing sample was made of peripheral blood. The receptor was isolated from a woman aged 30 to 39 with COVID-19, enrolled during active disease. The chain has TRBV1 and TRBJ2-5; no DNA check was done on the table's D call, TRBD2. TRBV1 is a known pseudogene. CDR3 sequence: CTSSQDGTSGDQYF. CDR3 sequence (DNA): TGCACCAGCAGCCAAGATGGGACTAGCGGCGACCAGTACTTC.